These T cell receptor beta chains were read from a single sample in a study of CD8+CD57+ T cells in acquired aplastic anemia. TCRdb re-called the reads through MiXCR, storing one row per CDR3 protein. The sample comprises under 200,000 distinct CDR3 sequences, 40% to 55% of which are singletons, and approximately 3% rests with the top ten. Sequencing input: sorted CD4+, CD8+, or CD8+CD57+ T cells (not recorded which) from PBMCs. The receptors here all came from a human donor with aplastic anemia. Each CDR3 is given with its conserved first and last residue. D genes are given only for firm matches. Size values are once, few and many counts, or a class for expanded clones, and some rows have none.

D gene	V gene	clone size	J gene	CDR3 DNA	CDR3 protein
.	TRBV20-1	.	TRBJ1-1	TGCAGTGCTAGGAGGGGAGGCCCGAACACTGAAGCTTTCTTT	CSARRGGPNTEAFF
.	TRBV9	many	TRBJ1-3	TGTGCCAGCAGCGTAGAAAGGGGCAAAACTGGAAACACCATATATTTT	CASSVERGKTGNTIYF
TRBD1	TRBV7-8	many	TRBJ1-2	TGTGCCAGCAGCCCCCAGACAGGGGGTCATGGCTACACCTTC	CASSPQTGGHGYTF
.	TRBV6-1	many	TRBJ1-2	TGTGCCAGCAGGGCAGGAAACTATGGCTACACCTTC	CASRAGNYGYTF
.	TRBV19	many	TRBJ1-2	TGTGCCAGTATTACTCGCGAGGGGCTGGGTGGCTACACCTTC	CASITREGLGGYTF
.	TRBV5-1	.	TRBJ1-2	TGCGCCAGCAGCTTGGACCAGGGGAGTGGCTACACCTTT	CASSLDQGSGYTF
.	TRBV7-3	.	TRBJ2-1	TGTGCCAGCAGCTTCGGCGGGCCGACGGCTCGCAATGAGCAGTTCTTC	CASSFGGPTARNEQFF
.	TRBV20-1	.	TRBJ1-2	TGCAGTGCCGTGACTAACTATGGCTACACCTTC	CSAVTNYGYTF
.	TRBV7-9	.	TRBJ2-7	TGTGCCAGCAGCCCGGGGAGCCACGAGCAGTACTTC	CASSPGSHEQYF
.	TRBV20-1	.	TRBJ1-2	TGCAGTGCGACGCCAGCGGAGTCGGGGCGAATGAGCGGCTACACCTTC	CSATPAESGRMSGYTF
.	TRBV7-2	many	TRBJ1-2	TGTGCCAGCAGCTTACCAACCGGGACAAGCGGCTACACCTTC	CASSLPTGTSGYTF
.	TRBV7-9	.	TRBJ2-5	TGTGCCAGCTCGTCATCGGGACGTGAGACCCAGTACTTC	CASSSSGRETQYF
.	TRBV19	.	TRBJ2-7	TGTGCCAGTAGTATCAGTACAGGGCGATACGAGCAGTACTTC	CASSISTGRYEQYF
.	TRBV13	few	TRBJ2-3	TGTGCCAGCAGCTTAGGTGGGGGGATGGCAGATACGCAGTATTTT	CASSLGGGMADTQYF
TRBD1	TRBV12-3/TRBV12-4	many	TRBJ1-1	TGTGCCAGCAGTTCCCGAGGACAGGGGAACACTGAAGCTTTCTTT	CASSSRGQGNTEAFF
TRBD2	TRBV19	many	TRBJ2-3	TGTGCCAGTAGTCAGCGCAAAACTAGCGGGGGCACAGATACGCAGTATTTT	CASSQRKTSGGTDTQYF
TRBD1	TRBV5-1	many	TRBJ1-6	TGCGCCAGCAGCTCGGACTTTCCGGGACAGTATAATTCACCCCTCCACTTT	CASSSDFPGQYNSPLHF
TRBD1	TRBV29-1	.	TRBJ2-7	TGCAGCGTTGAGGACAGGGACTACGAGCAGTACTTC	CSVEDRDYEQYF
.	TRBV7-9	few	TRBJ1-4	TGTGCCAGCAGCTGGCGGGGTCCAAATGAAAAACTGTTTTTT	CASSWRGPNEKLFF
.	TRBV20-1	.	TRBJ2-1	TGCAGTGCTAGAGACTGGCTCTTGGATGAGCAGTTCTTC	CSARDWLLDEQFF
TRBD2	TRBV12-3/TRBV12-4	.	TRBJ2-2	TGTGCCAGCAGTTTACGCGGCGGGGAGGGCGGGGAGCTGTTTTTT	CASSLRGGEGGELFF
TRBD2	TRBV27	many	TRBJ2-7	TGTGCCAGCAGTCTCTACCGTCGCGGGGGAGGTTCCTACGAGCAGTACTTC	CASSLYRRGGGSYEQYF
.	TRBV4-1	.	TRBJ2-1	TGCGCCAGCAGCCAAGATAGACTAGTTTCGTCCTACAATGAGCAGTTCTTC	CASSQDRLVSSYNEQFF
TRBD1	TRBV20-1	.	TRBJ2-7	TGCAGTGCGCCACAGGGACAGGGGGGCTACGAGCAGTACTTC	CSAPQGQGGYEQYF